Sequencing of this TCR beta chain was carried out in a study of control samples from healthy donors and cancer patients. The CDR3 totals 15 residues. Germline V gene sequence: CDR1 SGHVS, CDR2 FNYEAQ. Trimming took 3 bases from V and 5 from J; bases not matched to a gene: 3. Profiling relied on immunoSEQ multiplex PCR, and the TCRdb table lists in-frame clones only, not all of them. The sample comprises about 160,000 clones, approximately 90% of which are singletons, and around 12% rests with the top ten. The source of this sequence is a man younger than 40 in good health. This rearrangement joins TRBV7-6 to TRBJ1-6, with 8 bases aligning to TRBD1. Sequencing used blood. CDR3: CASSFATGDNSPLHF. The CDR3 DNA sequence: TGTGCCAGCAGCTTCGCGACAGGGGATAATTCACCCCTCCACTTT.